The present T cell receptor (beta chain) was sequenced within a study of chemoradiotherapy in HPV16-positive cancers. Looking at the study overall: A couple of HPV16-positive patients' cells yielded candidate HPV-specific clones and common motifs.

On this clone itself: Antigen: not known.

Study-level findings and limits: For HPV16-positive patients, expanding HPV-responsive T cells associated with longer recurrence-free survival. Candidate HPV-specific clones and E7-related TCR motifs grew in tumor during treatment.

V lost 2 bases, J lost 1 base, and 15 bases lay in between. This CDR3 spans 18 amino acids. CDR1 is SGHTA and CDR2 is FQGNSA in the germline V gene. Only in-frame clones appear in the TCRdb table, and some are missing; sequencing was by immunoSEQ multiplex PCR. The sample holds roughly 14,000 clones, approximately 90% seen once. Repeated repertoire sampling spanned the course of chemoradiotherapy. V gene TRBV7-2 combines with J gene TRBJ2-6; weak D call: TRBD2 (6 bases). This specimen was tumor tissue, taken from a patient who underwent chemoradiotherapy. The source is a human donor with HPV-associated anogenital cancer. CDR3 nucleotides: TGTGCCAGCAGCTTACGGAGGGTATCCCAATCTGGGGCCAACGTCCTGACTTTC. Its protein is CASSLRRVSQSGANVLTF.